A selection of T cell receptor beta chains follows, all from one sample in a study of CD8+CD57+ T cells in acquired aplastic anemia. TCRdb analysed the reads with MiXCR anew, one entry per CDR3 protein. The sample gives 150,000 to 200,000 distinct CDR3 sequences, nearly 65% of which show up once; under 55% is in the top ten. The specimen was sorted CD4+, CD8+, or CD8+CD57+ T cells (not recorded which) from PBMCs. The source of these receptors is a human donor with aplastic anemia. CDR3s include the opening cysteine and the closing phenylalanine or tryptophan. D genes are given only for firm matches. Part of the rows lack a size; the others show once, few, many or a class for expanded clones.

size	V	J	D	DNA	CDR3
many	TRBV19	TRBJ1-2	NA	TGTGCCAGTATTGGACCCAACGTGCGTGGCTACACCTTC	CASIGPNVRGYTF
NA	TRBV7-4	TRBJ1-5	NA	TGTGCCAGCAGCTCTCAAAATCAGCCCCAGCATTTT	CASSSQNQPQHF
NA	TRBV2	TRBJ1-1	NA	TGTGCCAGCAGAGAGAGACTACAAGCTTTCTTT	CASRERLQAFF
NA	TRBV27	TRBJ2-3	NA	TGTGCCAGCAGTTTATCGAGGGGAGGGGGGGGCACAGATACGCAGTATTTT	CASSLSRGGGGTDTQYF
NA	TRBV14	TRBJ1-4	NA	TGTGCCAGCAGCCATCTCGGGGAAGGGAGTGAAAAACTGTTTTTT	CASSHLGEGSEKLFF
NA	TRBV24-1	TRBJ2-1	NA	TGTGCCACCGGATCTACAGGTTACAATGAGCAGTTCTTC	CATGSTGYNEQFF
NA	TRBV25-1	TRBJ1-1	NA	TGTGCCAGCAGTTATTTGCAGGGGACTGAAGCTTTCTTT	CASSYLQGTEAFF
NA	TRBV10-3	TRBJ2-7	TRBD2	TGTGCCATCAGTAGGGGAGGGGCAGGGACGGACGACGAGCAGTACTTC	CAISRGGAGTDDEQYF
NA	TRBV10-2	TRBJ2-7	NA	TGCGCCAGCAGTGAGTCGAAGGTGTCGAGAGATTGGGTCGAGCAGTACTTC	CASSESKVSRDWVEQYF
NA	TRBV20-1	TRBJ1-2	NA	TGCAGTGCACCGAGACTAGCGGGGGGTTATGGCTACACCTTC	CSAPRLAGGYGYTF
NA	TRBV20-1	TRBJ2-3	NA	TGCAGTGCCCAACTGGCAACCACAGATACGCAGTATTTT	CSAQLATTDTQYF
once	TRBV15	TRBJ1-2	TRBD1	TGTGCCACCAGCGCAGATCAGGGGGCGCGTGTCTATGGCCACACCTTC	CATSADQGARVYGHTF
NA	TRBV12-3/TRBV12-4	TRBJ1-2	NA	TGTACCAGCAGTTTGGGGGGCGCCGATGGCTACACCTTC	CTSSLGGADGYTF
NA	TRBV15	TRBJ1-1	NA	TGTGCCACCAGCAGTCTCGTGGGGAAGGCTGAAGCTTTCTTT	CATSSLVGKAEAFF
many	TRBV9	TRBJ1-1	NA	TGTGCCAGCAGCGTCACAGGGTTGGACACTGAAGCTTTCTTT	CASSVTGLDTEAFF
NA	TRBV2	TRBJ1-2	NA	TGTGCCAGCAGTGGGGAACGTGCTTATGGCTACACCTTC	CASSGERAYGYTF
NA	TRBV7-2	TRBJ2-1	TRBD2	TGTGCCAGCAGCTTAGTTCTGACTAGCGGGATTGATGAGCAGTTCTTC	CASSLVLTSGIDEQFF
NA	TRBV24-1	TRBJ1-1	NA	TGTGCCACCAGTGATGGCCGGGGCACTGAAGCTTTCTTT	CATSDGRGTEAFF
NA	TRBV7-8	TRBJ1-4	NA	TGTGCCAGCAGCCTGGGACATGGGGAAAAACTGTTTTTT	CASSLGHGEKLFF
once	TRBV5-8	TRBJ2-3	NA	TGTGCCAGCAGCTACCTGTCCACAGATACGCAGTATTTT	CASSYLSTDTQYF
NA	TRBV20-1	TRBJ2-1	TRBD2	TGCAGTGCTAGGTCCCTAGCGGTATACAATGAGCAGTTCTTC	CSARSLAVYNEQFF
NA	TRBV2	TRBJ1-6	NA	TGTGCCAGCAGTGATGGGTCAGGGGAATCACCCCTCCACTTT	CASSDGSGESPLHF
NA	TRBV29-1	TRBJ1-1	NA	TGCAGCGTTCAGGCTTTGGGCTCTGAAGCTTTCTTT	CSVQALGSEAFF
NA	TRBV7-2	TRBJ1-2	TRBD1	TGTGCCAGCAGCTCCCCGGGACAGGGTGGCTACACCTTC	CASSSPGQGGYTF
NA	TRBV2	TRBJ2-7	NA	TGTGCTATCAGTGACACCCCGGGACTGTTAAAACAGCAGTACTTC	CAISDTPGLLKQQYF
NA	TRBV5-1	TRBJ2-5	NA	TGCGCCAGCAGCTTGGCCGCAGAGACCCAGTACTTC	CASSLAAETQYF